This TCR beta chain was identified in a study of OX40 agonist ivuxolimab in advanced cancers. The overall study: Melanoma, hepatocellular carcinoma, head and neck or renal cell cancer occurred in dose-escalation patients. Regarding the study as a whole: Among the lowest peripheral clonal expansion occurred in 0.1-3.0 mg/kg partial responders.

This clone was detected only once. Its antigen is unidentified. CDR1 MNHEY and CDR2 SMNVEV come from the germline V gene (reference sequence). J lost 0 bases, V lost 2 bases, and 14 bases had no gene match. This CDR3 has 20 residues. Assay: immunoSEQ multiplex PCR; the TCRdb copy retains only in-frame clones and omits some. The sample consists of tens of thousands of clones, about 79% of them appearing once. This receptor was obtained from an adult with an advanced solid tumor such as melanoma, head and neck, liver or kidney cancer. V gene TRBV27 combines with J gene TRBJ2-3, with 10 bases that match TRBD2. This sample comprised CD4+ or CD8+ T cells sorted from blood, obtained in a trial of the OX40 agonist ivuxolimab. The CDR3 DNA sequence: TGTGCCAGCAGTTTAACGAGACTAGCGGGTCCCTCCCACAGCACAGATACGCAGTATTTT. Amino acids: CASSLTRLAGPSHSTDTQYF.